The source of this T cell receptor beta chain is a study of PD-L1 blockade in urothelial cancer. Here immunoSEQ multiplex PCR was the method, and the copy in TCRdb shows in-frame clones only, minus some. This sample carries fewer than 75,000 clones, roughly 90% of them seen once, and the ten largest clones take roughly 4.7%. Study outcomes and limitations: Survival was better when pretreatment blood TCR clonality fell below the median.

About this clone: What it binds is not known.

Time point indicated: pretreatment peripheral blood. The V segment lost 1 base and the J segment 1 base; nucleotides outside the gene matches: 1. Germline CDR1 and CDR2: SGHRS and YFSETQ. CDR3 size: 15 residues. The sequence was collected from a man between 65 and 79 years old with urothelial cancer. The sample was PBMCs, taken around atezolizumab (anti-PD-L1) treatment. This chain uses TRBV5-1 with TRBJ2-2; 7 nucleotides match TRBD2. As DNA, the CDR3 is TGCGCCAGCAGCTTGCCTAGCGGGAACACCGGGGAGCTGTTTTTT. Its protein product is CASSLPSGNTGELFF.